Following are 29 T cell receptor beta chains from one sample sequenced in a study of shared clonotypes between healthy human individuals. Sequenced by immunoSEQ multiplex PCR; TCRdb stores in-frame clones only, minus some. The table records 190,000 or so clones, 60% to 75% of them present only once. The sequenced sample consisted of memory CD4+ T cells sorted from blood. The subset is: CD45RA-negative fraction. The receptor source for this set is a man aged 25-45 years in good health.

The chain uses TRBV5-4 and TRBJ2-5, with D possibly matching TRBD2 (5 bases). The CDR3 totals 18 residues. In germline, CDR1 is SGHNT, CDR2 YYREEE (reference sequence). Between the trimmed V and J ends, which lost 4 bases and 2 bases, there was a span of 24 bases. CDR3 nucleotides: TGTGCCAGCAGCCGCCGCGATTTCGGGATACCCTCACAAGAGACCCAGTACTTC. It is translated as CASSRRDFGIPSQETQYF.

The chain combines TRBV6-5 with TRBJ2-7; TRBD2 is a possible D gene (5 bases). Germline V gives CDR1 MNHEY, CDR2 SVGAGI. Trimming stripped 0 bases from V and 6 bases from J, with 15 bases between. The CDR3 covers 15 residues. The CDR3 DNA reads TGTGCCAGCAGTTACTCGGCGGGCAACCTACCCGAGCAGTACTTC. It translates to CASSYSAGNLPEQYF.

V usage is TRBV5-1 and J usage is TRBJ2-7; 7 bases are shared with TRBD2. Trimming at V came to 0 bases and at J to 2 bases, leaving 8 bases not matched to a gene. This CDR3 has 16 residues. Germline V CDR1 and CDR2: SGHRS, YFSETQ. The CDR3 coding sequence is TGCGCCAGCAGCTTGGAAGCGGGGCAGAAAACCTACGAGCAGTACTTC. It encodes CASSLEAGQKTYEQYF.

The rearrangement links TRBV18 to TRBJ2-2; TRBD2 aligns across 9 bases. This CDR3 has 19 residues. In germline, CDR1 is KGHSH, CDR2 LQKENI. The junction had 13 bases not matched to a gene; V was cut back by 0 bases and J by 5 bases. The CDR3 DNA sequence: TGTGCCAGCTCACCACCGACCGTGAGCGGGAGGTTTGCAACCGGGGAGCTGTTTTTT. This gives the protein CASSPPTVSGRFATGELFF. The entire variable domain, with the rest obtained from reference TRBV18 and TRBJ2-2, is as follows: NAGVMQNPRHLVRRRGQEARLRCSPMKGHSHVYWYRQLPEEGLKFMVYLQKENIIDESGMPKERFSAEFPKEGPSILRIQQVVRGDSAAYFCASSPPTVSGRFATGELFFGEGSRLTVL.

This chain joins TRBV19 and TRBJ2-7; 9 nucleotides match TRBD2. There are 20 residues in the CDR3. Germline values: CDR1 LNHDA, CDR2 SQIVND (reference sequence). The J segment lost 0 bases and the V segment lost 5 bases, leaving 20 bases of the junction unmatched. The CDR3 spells CASSLGIAGEEFFRSYEQYF. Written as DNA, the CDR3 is TGTGCCAGTAGTCTGGGGATAGCGGGAGAGGAGTTTTTTCGCTCCTACGAGCAGTACTTC.

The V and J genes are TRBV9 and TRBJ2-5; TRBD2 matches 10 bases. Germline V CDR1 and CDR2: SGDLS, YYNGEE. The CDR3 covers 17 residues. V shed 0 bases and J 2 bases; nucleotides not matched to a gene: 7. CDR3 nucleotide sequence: TGTGCCAGCAGCGTAGGGTTAGCGGGAGGAGGACAAGAGACCCAGTACTTC. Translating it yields CASSVGLAGGGQETQYF.

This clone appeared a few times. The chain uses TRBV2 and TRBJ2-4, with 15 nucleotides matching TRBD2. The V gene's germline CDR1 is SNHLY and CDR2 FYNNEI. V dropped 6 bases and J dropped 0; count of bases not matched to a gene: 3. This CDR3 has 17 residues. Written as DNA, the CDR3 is TGTGCCAGCAGCGGACTAGCGGGGGGGGTAGCCAAAAACATTCAGTACTTC. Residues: CASSGLAGGVAKNIQYF.

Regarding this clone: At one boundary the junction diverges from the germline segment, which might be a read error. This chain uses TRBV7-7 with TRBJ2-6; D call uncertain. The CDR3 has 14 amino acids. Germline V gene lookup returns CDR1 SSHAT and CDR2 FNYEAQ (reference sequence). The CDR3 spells CASSLDTGANVLTF. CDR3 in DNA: TGTGCTAGCAGCTTAGATACTGGGGCCAACGTCCTGACTTTC.

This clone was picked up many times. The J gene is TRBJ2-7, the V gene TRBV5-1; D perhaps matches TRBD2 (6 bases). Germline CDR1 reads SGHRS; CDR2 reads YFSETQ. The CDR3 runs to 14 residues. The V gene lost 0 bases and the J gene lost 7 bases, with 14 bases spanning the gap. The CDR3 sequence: CASSLDPGLAEQYF. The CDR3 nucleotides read TGCGCCAGCAGCTTGGACCCAGGCCTAGCGGAGCAGTACTTC.

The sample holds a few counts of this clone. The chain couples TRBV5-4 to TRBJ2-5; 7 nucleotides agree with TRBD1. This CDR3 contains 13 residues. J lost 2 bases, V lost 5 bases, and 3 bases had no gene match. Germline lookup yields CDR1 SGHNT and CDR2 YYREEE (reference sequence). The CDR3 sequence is CASSGGQQETQYF. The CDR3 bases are TGTGCCAGCAGTGGGGGACAGCAAGAGACCCAGTACTTC.

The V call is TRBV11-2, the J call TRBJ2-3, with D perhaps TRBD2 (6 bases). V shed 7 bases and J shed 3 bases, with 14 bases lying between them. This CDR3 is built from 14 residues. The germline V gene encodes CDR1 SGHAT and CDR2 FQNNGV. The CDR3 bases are TGTGCCAGCATGTTGCGGGGTTTAACAGATACGCAGTATTTT. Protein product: CASMLRGLTDTQYF.

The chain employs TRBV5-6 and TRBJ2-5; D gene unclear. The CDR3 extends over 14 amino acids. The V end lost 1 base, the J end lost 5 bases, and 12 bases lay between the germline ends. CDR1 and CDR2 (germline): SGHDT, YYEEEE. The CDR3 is CASSLPGLGETQYF. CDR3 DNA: TGTGCCAGCAGCTTGCCCGGGCTGGGCGAGACCCAGTACTTC.

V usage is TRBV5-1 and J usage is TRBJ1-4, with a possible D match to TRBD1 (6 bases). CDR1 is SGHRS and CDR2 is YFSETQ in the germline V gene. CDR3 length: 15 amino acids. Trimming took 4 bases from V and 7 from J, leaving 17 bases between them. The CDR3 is CASSTVAGASEKLFF. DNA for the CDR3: TGCGCCAGCAGCACCGTAGCGGGGGCGAGTGAAAAACTGTTTTTT.

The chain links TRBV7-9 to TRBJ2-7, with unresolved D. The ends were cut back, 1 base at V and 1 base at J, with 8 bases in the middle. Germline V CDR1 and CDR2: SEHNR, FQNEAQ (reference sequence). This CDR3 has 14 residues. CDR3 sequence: CASSLGQASYEQYF. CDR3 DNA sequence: TGTGCCAGCAGCTTAGGCCAGGCGTCCTACGAGCAGTACTTC.

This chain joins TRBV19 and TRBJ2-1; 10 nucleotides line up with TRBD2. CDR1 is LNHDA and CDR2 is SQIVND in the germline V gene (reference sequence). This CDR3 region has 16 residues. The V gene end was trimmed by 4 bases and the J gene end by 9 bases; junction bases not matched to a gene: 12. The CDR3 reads CASSTPLAGAIGEQFF. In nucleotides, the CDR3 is TGTGCCAGTAGTACCCCGCTAGCGGGAGCAATTGGTGAGCAGTTCTTC.

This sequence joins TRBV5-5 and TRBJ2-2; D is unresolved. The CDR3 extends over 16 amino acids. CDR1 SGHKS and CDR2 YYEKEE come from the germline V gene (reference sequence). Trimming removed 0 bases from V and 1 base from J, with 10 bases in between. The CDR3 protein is CASSLAGGRNTGELFF. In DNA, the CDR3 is TGTGCCAGCAGCTTGGCCGGCGGCCGGAACACCGGGGAGCTGTTTTTT.

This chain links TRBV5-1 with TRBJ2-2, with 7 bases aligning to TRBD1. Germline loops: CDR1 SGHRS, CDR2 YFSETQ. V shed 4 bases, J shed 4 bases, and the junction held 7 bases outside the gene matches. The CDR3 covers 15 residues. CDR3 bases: TGCGCCAGCAGCCAGCAGACAGGGAGCACCGGGGAGCTGTTTTTT. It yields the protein CASSQQTGSTGELFF.

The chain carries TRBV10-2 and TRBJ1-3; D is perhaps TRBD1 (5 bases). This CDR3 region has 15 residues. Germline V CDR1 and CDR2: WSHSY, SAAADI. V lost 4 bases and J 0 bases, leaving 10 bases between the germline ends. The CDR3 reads CASSATGSSGNTIYF. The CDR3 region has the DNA TGCGCCAGCAGTGCCACAGGCAGCTCTGGAAACACCATATATTTT.

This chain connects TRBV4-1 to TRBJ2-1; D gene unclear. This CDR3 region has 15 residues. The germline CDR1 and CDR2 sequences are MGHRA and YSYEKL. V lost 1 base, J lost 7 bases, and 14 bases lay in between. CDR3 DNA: TGCGCCAGCAGCCAAGGGCCAACCGAAGCAAATGAGCAGTTCTTC. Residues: CASSQGPTEANEQFF.

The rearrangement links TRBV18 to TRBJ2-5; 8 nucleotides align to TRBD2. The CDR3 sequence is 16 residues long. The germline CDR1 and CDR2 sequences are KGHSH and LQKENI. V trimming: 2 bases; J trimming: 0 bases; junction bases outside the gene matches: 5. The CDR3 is CASSPITGGNQETQYF. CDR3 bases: TGTGCCAGCTCACCAATTACGGGAGGGAACCAAGAGACCCAGTACTTC.

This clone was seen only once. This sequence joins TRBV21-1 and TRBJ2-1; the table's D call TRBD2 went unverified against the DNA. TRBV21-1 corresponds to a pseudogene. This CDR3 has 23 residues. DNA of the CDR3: TGTGCCAGCAGCAAAGGGGGACTAGCGGGCGTTGCCAATAGCAAAATGAAATACAATGAGCAGTTCTTC. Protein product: CASSKGGLAGVANSKMKYNEQFF.

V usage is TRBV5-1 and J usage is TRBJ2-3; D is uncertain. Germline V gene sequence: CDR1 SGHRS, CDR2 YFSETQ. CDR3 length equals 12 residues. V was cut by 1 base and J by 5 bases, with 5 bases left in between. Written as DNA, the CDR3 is TGCGCCAGCAGCTTGCTAGGAGATACGCAGTATTTT. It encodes CASSLLGDTQYF.

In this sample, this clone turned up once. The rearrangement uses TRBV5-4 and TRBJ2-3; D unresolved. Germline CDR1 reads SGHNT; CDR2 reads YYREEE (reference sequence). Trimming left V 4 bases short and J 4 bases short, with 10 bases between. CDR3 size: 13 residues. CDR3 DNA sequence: TGTGCCAGCAGCCCAGGCGTTGCAGATACGCAGTATTTT. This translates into CASSPGVADTQYF. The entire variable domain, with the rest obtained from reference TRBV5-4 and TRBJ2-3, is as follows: ETGVTQSPTHLIKTRGQQVTLRCSSQSGHNTVSWYQQALGQGPQFIFQYYREEENGRGNFPPRFSGLQFPNYSSELNVNALELDDSALYLCASSPGVADTQYFGPGTRLTVL.

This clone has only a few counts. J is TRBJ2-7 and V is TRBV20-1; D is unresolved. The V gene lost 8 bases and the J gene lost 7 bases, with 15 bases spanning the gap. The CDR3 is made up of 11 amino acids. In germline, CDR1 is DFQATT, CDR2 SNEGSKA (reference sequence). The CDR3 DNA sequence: TGCAGTTTACCGTTTCTTGGGGAGCAGTACTTC. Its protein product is CSLPFLGEQYF.

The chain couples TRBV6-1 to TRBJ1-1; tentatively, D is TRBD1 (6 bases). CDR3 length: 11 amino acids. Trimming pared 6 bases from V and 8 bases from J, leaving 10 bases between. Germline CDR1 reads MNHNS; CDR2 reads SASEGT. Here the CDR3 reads CASRTGTEAFF. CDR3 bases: TGTGCCAGCAGAACCGGGACAGAAGCTTTCTTT.

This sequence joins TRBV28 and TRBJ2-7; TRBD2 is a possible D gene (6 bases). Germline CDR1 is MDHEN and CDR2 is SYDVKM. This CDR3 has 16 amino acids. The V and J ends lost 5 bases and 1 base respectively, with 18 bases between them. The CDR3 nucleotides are TGTGCCAGCAGTCCGCCCGAAACCGCGGGGTCCTACGAGCAGTACTTC. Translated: CASSPPETAGSYEQYF.

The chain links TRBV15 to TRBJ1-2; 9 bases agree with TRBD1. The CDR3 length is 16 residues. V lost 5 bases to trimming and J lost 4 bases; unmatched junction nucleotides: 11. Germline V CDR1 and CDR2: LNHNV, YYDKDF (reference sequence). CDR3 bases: TGTGCCACCAGCCGGGACAGGGCCATCTTAGCCTATGGCTACACCTTC. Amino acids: CATSRDRAILAYGYTF.

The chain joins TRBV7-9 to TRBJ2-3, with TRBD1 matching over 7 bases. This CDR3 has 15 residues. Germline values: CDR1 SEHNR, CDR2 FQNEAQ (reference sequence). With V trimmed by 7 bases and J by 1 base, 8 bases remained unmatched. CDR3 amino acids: CASIPQGGGTDTQYF. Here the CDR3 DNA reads TGTGCCAGCATCCCCCAAGGGGGCGGCACAGATACGCAGTATTTT.

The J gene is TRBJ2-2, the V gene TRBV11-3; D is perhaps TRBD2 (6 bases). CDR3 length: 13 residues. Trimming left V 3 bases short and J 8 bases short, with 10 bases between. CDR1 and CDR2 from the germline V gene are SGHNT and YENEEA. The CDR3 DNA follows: TGTGCCAGCAGCTTGTCCCGGGGGGGGGAGCTGTTTTTT. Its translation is CASSLSRGGELFF.